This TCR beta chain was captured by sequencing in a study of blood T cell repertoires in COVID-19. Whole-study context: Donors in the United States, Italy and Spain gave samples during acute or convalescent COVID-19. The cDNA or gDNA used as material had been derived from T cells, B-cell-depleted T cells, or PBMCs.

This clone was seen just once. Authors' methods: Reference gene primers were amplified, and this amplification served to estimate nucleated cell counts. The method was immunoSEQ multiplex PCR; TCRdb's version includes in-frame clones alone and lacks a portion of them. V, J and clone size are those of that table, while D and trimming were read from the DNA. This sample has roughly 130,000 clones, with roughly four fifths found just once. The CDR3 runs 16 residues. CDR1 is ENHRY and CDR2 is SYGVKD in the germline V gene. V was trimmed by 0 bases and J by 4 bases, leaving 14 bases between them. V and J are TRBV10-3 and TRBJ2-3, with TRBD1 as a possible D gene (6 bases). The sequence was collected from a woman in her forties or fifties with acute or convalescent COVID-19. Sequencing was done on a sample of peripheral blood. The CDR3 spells CAISESARGASDTQYF. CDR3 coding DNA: TGTGCCATCAGTGAGTCGGCCAGGGGCGCATCAGATACGCAGTATTTT.